The 21 T cell receptor beta chains listed next were all sequenced from one sample in a study of blood T cells in healthy people across ages. A second 7 to 11 cycle PCR used barcoded and J-beta primers. TCRdb called the 5' RACE reads again in MiXCR, with one record for every CDR3 protein. Of 1.5 million or so distinct CDR3 sequences listed, about 43% are singletons. The sample comprised blood. These TCRs come from a woman in her late teens or twenties in good health.

This rearrangement joins TRBV25-1 to TRBJ1-1; a possible D gene is TRBD1 (6 bases). This CDR3 is built from 14 residues. The germline gives CDR1 MGHDK, CDR2 SYGVNS. Written as DNA, the CDR3 is TGTGCAGAGACAGGAACGACTCTTAGCGCTGAAGCTTTCTTT. Translation gives CAETGTTLSAEAFF.

The chain combines TRBV4-1 with TRBJ2-1, with unresolved D. This CDR3 region has 15 residues. Germline V gene sequence: CDR1 MGHRA, CDR2 YSYEKL. Trimming took 3 bases from V and 8 from J, leaving 17 bases between them. This CDR3 reads CASSQYLGSRDEQFF. CDR3 in DNA: TGCGCCAGCAGCCAGTACTTAGGTAGTCGGGATGAGCAGTTCTTC.

There are a few counts of this clonotype. V gene TRBV12-3 or TRBV12-4 combines with J gene TRBJ1-5; 9 bases are shared with TRBD1. The CDR3 is 15 residues long. Unmatched junction bases numbered 8, after V lost 4 bases and J lost 7 bases. Here the CDR3 reads CASSSGTGFQQPQHF. The DNA of the CDR3 is TGTGCCAGCAGTTCCGGGACAGGGTTCCAGCAGCCCCAGCATTTT.

This chain links TRBV3-1 with TRBJ2-1; perhaps TRBD1 as D (6 bases). V was cut by 4 bases and J by 6 bases, with 16 bases left in between. This CDR3 contains 15 residues. The germline V gene encodes CDR1 LGHDT and CDR2 YNNKEL (reference sequence). CDR3 loop: CASSLLSTGSNEQFF. For the CDR3, the DNA is TGTGCCAGCAGCCTCCTATCCACAGGGAGCAATGAGCAGTTCTTC.

The chain uses TRBV29-1 and TRBJ2-1; 7 bases match TRBD2. This CDR3 has 11 amino acids. CDR1 and CDR2 from the germline V gene are SQVTM and ANQGSEA. Unmatched junction bases numbered 6, after V lost 7 bases and J lost 9 bases. The CDR3 protein is CSGEGGGEQFF. In DNA form, the CDR3 reads TGCAGCGGTGAGGGCGGGGGTGAGCAGTTCTTC.

This rearrangement joins TRBV5-1 to TRBJ2-1, with no clear D. The CDR3 length is 16 residues. Germline lookup yields CDR1 SGHRS and CDR2 YFSETQ. V dropped 5 bases and J dropped 2 bases, with 17 bases sitting between them. CDR3 DNA sequence: TGCGCCAGCAGTTCCCTAGTCGGCGGAACCTACAATGAGCAGTTCTTC. Encoded protein: CASSSLVGGTYNEQFF.

This clonotype was seen only a few times. V and J are TRBV20-1 and TRBJ2-4, with D unresolved. Trimming pared 1 base from V and 13 bases from J, leaving 11 bases between. This CDR3 comprises 11 residues. Per germline, CDR1 DFQATT and CDR2 SNEGSKA (reference sequence). The CDR3 DNA is TGCAGTGCTAGAGCCAGTACAGAGCAGTACTTC. Translated: CSARASTEQYF.

A single count supports this clonotype. This rearrangement joins TRBV5-1 to TRBJ2-3, with D possibly matching TRBD2 (7 bases). The CDR3 runs to 16 residues. Germline V gene sequence: CDR1 SGHRS, CDR2 YFSETQ. Trimming took off 6 bases at V and 4 bases at J, with 21 bases between the two ends. In DNA form, the CDR3 reads TGCGCCAGCAACTGGACGCAAGGGGGGGGCTCAGATACGCAGTATTTT. Residues: CASNWTQGGGSDTQYF.

This clonotype was counted once. The gene calls are TRBV7-2 and TRBJ2-7; no reliable D call. Germline V gene sequence: CDR1 SGHTA, CDR2 FQGNSA. CDR3 length: 13 amino acids. V was shortened by 5 bases and J by 7 bases, with 15 bases between the two germline ends. CDR3 nucleotide sequence: TGTGCCAGCAGCAACCCACTTTACAATGAGCAGTACTTC. It codes for CASSNPLYNEQYF. Variable domain in full (rest from reference TRBV7-2 and TRBJ2-7): GAGVSQSPSNKVTEKGKDVELRCDPISGHTALYWYRQSLGQGLEFLIYFQGNSAPDKSGLPSDRFSAERTGGSVSTLTIQRTQQEDSAVYLCASSNPLYNEQYFGPGTRLTVT.

The V and J genes are TRBV5-5 and TRBJ2-7; a weak D match, TRBD1 (6 bases). Germline-derived CDR1 and CDR2 are SGHKS and YYEKEE (reference sequence). There are 17 residues in the CDR3. V was pared by 4 bases and J by 7 bases, with 27 bases between. The CDR3 DNA reads as TGTGCCAGCAGCCTGGGGGTAATGGGGACACCGTTTTGGGAGCAGTACTTC. Residues: CASSLGVMGTPFWEQYF. Using reference TRBV5-5 and TRBJ2-7 for the parts outside the CDR3, the full variable domain is DAGVTQSPTHLIKTRGQQVTLRCSPISGHKSVSWYQQVLGQGPQFIFQYYEKEERGRGNFPDRFSARQFPNYSSELNVNALLLGDSALYLCASSLGVMGTPFWEQYFGPGTRLTVT.

This clonotype appeared once. V usage is TRBV7-2 and J usage is TRBJ1-2, with 7 bases fitting TRBD1. Germline V gene sequence: CDR1 SGHTA, CDR2 FQGNSA. The CDR3 extends over 16 amino acids. Trimming cost V 0 bases and J 7 bases; bases outside gene matches: 11. DNA for the CDR3: TGTGCCAGCAGCTTAGCGGCAGGGGGTTTGGAGGGTGGCTACACCTTC. Amino acids: CASSLAAGGLEGGYTF.

This clonotype was found a few times. At one end, the junction sequence differs from germline, possibly due to a read error. This CDR3 is CASSVGRQKYEQYF. The CDR3 region has the DNA TGTGCCAGTAGTGTTGGGAGGCAGAAATACGAGCAGTACTTC. The chain joins TRBV2 to TRBJ2-7; tentative D call: TRBD2 (6 bases). Germline V CDR1 and CDR2: SNHLY, FYNNEI. This CDR3 is built from 14 residues.

The chain carries TRBV7-2 and TRBJ2-1; 9 bases map to TRBD2. CDR3 length equals 17 residues. V lost 10 bases and J lost 8; bases outside the gene matches: 21. The germline V gene encodes CDR1 SGHTA and CDR2 FQGNSA. CDR3 DNA sequence: TGTGCCACCATGAGGGAACGAGCGGGAGGAGGGTTCCATGAGCAGTTCTTC. Protein: CATMRERAGGGFHEQFF.

This clonotype was seen a handful of times. This chain uses TRBV20-1 with TRBJ2-3; the match to TRBD2 covers 10 bases. CDR3 length: 16 amino acids. The V and J ends lost 6 bases and 4 bases, in that order; junction bases with no gene match: 13. The germline gives CDR1 DFQATT, CDR2 SNEGSKA (reference sequence). The CDR3 DNA sequence: TGCAGTGCACTATGGCCAGCGGGAGGGCCCCCAGATACGCAGTATTTT. Its translation: CSALWPAGGPPDTQYF.

The chain carries TRBV3-1 and TRBJ2-2; D not certain. V lost 8 bases, J lost 0 bases, and 10 bases lay in between. This CDR3 has 14 amino acids. Germline loops: CDR1 LGHDT, CDR2 YNNKEL (reference sequence). The CDR3 protein is CASAPPPNTGELFF. CDR3 DNA sequence: TGTGCCAGCGCCCCCCCTCCGAACACCGGGGAGCTGTTTTTT.

The chain has TRBV30 and TRBJ2-5; D is uncertain. Deletions cut 1 base from V and 0 bases from J, with 9 bases between. Germline V gene sequence: CDR1 GTSNPN, CDR2 SVGIG (reference sequence). The CDR3 consists of 14 residues. CDR3 sequence reads: CAWSDGSYQETQYF. The CDR3 region has the DNA TGTGCCTGGAGTGACGGCAGCTACCAAGAGACCCAGTACTTC.

J is TRBJ2-3 and V is TRBV15; TRBD2 matches 15 bases. V trimming: 6 bases; J trimming: 3 bases; junction bases outside the gene matches: 10. CDR3 length: 18 residues. Germline loops: CDR1 LNHNV, CDR2 YYDKDF (reference sequence). CDR3 loop: CATRASLGLAGGTDTQYF. As DNA, the CDR3 is TGTGCCACCAGAGCAAGCCTGGGACTAGCGGGAGGTACAGATACGCAGTATTTT.

This chain joins TRBV15 and TRBJ2-1; 8 bases fit TRBD1. Trimming cost V 8 bases and J 8 bases; bases outside gene matches: 11. Germline V gene sequence: CDR1 LNHNV, CDR2 YYDKDF (reference sequence). The CDR3 has 14 amino acids. CDR3 loop: CATWGQGALHEQFF. The CDR3 DNA is TGTGCCACCTGGGGTCAGGGGGCGTTGCATGAGCAGTTCTTC.

V is TRBV6-5 and J is TRBJ1-5; unclear D gene. CDR3 length: 15 amino acids. V lost 6 bases and J 2 bases, leaving 14 bases between the germline ends. The germline CDR1 and CDR2 sequences are MNHEY and SVGAGI. This CDR3 is CASRSGMVGNQPQHF. CDR3 nucleotides: TGTGCCAGCAGGTCGGGTATGGTGGGCAATCAGCCCCAGCATTTT.

This clonotype was counted a single time. This chain uses TRBV12-3 or TRBV12-4 with TRBJ2-7, with 11 nucleotides matching TRBD2. V gave up 6 bases and J gave up 2 bases; unmatched junction bases: 3. This CDR3 spans 14 amino acids. The CDR3 protein is CASSRGLAAYEQYF. DNA of the CDR3: TGTGCCAGCAGCCGGGGACTAGCGGCCTACGAGCAGTACTTC.

This clonotype was observed a handful of times. The rearrangement joins TRBV6-6 to TRBJ2-1; D gene unclear. CDR3 length: 11 amino acids. Per the germline V gene, CDR1 is MNHNY and CDR2 is SVGAGI (reference sequence). With 6 bases removed from V and 10 bases from J, the gap between germline ends came to 10 bases. The CDR3 DNA follows: TGTGCCAGCAGCAACGCTCAGGAGCAGTTCTTC. Translating gives CASSNAQEQFF.